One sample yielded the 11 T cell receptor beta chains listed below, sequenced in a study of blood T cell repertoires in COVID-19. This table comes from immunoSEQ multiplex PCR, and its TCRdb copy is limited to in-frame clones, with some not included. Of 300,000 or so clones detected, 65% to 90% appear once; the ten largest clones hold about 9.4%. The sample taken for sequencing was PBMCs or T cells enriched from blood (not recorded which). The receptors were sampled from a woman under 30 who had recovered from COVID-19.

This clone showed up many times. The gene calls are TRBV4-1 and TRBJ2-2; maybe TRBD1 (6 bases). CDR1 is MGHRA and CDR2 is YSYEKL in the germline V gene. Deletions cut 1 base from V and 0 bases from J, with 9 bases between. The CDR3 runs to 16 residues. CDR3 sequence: CASSQARGANTGELFF. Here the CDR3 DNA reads TGCGCCAGCAGCCAAGCCAGGGGCGCGAACACCGGGGAGCTGTTTTTT.

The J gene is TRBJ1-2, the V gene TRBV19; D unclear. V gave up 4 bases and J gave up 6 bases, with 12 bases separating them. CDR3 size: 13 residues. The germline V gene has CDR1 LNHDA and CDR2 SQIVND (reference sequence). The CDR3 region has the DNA TGTGCCAGTAGTACCCCGCAGGAAAATGGCTACACCTTC. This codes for CASSTPQENGYTF.

The CDR3 protein is CAISESRGQSMNTEAFF. The CDR3 nucleotides read TGTGCCATCAGTGAGTCGAGGGGACAGTCGATGAACACTGAAGCTTTCTTT. The chain carries TRBV10-3 and TRBJ1-1; 7 positions agree with TRBD1. Trimming cost V 0 bases and J 0 bases; bases outside gene matches: 7. The CDR3 runs to 17 residues. Germline V gene lookup returns CDR1 ENHRY and CDR2 SYGVKD.

CDR3 nucleotide sequence: TGTGCCTGGACCGGACAGGGCATTTCCTCTGGAAACACCATATATTTT. Its protein product is CAWTGQGISSGNTIYF. The chain has TRBV30 and TRBJ1-3, with TRBD1 matching 8 bases. Germline V gives CDR1 GTSNPN, CDR2 SVGIG (reference sequence). V lost 4 bases, J lost 0 bases, and 8 bases stayed unmatched. CDR3 length: 16 amino acids.

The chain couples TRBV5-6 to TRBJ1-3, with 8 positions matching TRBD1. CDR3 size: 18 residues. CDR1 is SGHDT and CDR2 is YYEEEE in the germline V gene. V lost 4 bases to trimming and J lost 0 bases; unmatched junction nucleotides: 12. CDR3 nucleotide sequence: TGTGCCAGCAGCCTAGAGTGGGACAGGAGGGACTCTGGAAACACCATATATTTT. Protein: CASSLEWDRRDSGNTIYF.

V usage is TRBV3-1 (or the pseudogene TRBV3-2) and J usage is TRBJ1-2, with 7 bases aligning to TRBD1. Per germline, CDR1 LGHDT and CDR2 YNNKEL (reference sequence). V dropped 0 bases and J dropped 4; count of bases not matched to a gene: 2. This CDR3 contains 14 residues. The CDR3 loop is CASSQEGQIYGYTF. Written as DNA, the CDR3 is TGTGCCAGCAGCCAAGAGGGACAGATCTATGGCTACACCTTC.

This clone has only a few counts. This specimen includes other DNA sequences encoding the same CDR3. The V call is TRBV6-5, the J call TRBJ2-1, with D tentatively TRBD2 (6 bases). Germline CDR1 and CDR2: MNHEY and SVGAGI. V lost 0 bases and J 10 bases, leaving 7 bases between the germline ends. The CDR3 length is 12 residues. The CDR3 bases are TGTGCCAGCAGTTACTCGGGAGGAGAGCAGTTCTTC. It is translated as CASSYSGGEQFF.

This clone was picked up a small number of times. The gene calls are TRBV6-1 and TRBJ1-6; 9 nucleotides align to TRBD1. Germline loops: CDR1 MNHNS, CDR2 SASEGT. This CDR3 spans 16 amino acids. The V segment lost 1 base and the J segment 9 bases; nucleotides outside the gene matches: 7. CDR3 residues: CASSEDIGTGSSPLHF. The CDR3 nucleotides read TGTGCCAGCAGTGAAGACATCGGGACAGGGAGTTCACCCCTCCACTTT.

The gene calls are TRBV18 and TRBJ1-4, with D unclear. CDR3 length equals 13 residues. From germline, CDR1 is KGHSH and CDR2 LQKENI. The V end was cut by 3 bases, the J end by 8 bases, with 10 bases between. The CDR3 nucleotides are TGTGCCAGCTCACCGCGGGCAGGAGAAAAACTGTTTTTT. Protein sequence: CASSPRAGEKLFF.

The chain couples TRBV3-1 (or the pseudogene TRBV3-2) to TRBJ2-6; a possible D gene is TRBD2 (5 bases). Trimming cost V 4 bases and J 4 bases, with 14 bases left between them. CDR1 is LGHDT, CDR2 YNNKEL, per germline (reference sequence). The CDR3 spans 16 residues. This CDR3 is CASSPGSVSGANVLTF. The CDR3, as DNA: TGTGCCAGCAGCCCGGGGAGCGTTTCAGGGGCCAACGTCCTGACTTTC.

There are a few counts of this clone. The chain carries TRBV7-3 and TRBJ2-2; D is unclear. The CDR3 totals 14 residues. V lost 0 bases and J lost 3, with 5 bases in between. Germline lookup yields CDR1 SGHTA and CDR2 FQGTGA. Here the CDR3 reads CASSLTRDTGELFF. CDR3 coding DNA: TGTGCCAGCAGCTTAACTCGGGACACCGGGGAGCTGTTTTTT. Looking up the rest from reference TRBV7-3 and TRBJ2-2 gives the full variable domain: GAGVSQTPSNKVTEKGKYVELRCDPISGHTALYWYRQSLGQGPEFLIYFQGTGAADDSGLPNDRFFAVRPEGSVSTLKIQRTERGDSAVYLCASSLTRDTGELFFGEGSRLTVL.